This T cell receptor (beta chain) was recorded in a study of blood T cell repertoires in COVID-19. Overall study: Acute and convalescent COVID-19 specimens originated in the United States, Italy and Spain. PBMCs, B-cell-depleted T cells, or T cells were the source of the cDNA or gDNA that made up the material.

Methods used by the authors: It was from reference gene primer amplification that nucleated cell counts were estimated. Repertoires were generated with immunoSEQ multiplex PCR, while TCRdb's copy carries only in-frame clones and drops some. For V, J and clone size, that table is used; D and trimming come from the DNA. The table has 15,000 to 20,000 clones, over 75% seen once. The CDR3 consists of 13 residues. The V gene lost 4 bases and the J gene lost 5 bases, with 11 bases spanning the gap. The germline gives CDR1 LNHNV, CDR2 YYDKDF (reference sequence). In its sample, this clone ranks as medium-sized.

Sequencing input: peripheral blood. This TCR came from a human donor in a cohort sampled during active COVID-19. The chain uses TRBV15 and TRBJ2-5; D is ambiguous. For the CDR3, the DNA is TGTGCCACCAGCAACCAAGTTCAGGAGACCCAGTACTTC. This translates into CATSNQVQETQYF.